These 2 T cell receptor beta chains were sequenced from one sample in a study of neurological immune-mediated disorders. In TCRdb, the 5' RACE reads were re-called with MiXCR into one record per CDR3 protein. Of about 21,000 distinct CDR3 sequences listed, around 16% were seen once; the top ten hold 7% to 9%. The sequenced sample consisted of CD8+ T cells from blood. The receptors stem from a young woman with multiple sclerosis.

There are many counts of this clonotype. V usage is TRBV20-1 and J usage is TRBJ2-1, with D tentatively TRBD2 (5 bases). The CDR3 loop spans 15 amino acids. Trimming cost V 6 bases and J 8 bases, with 23 bases left between them. CDR1 is DFQATT and CDR2 is SNEGSKA in the germline V gene (reference sequence). In nucleotides, the CDR3 is TGCAGTGCCCCCCGCCGGGAACAAGGGCGTTATGAGCAGTTCTTC. Amino acids: CSAPRREQGRYEQFF.

This clonotype was detected ten times or more. This chain links TRBV12-3 or TRBV12-4 with TRBJ1-4; the match to TRBD1 covers 10 bases. With V trimmed by 6 bases and J by 6 bases, 4 bases remained unmatched. The CDR3 has 14 amino acids. The CDR3 bases are TGTGCCAGCAGCGGTGGGACAGGGGATGAAAAACTGTTTTTT. Residues: CASSGGTGDEKLFF.